The entry below gives a single TCR beta chain sequence along with its context. Antigen unknown. The sample contains more than one DNA sequence encoding this CDR3. The sample belongs to a study of cytomegalovirus exposure and HLA in healthy donors. Study findings and constraints: Despite most TCR sequences being rare, some public TCRs occurred in many donors.

The repertoire was sequenced with immunoSEQ multiplex PCR; TCRdb's copy has only in-frame clones and lacks some. The sample carries about 130,000 clones, about nine tenths recorded once. The ends lost 6 bases at V and 3 bases at J; junction bases unmatched: 4. CDR1 and CDR2 from the germline V gene are KGHSH and LQKENI. This CDR3 comprises 13 residues. The V and J genes are TRBV18 and TRBJ2-7; TRBD1 matches at 8 bases. The sample consisted of PBMCs. This sequence was found in a young man in good health and CMV-seronegative. Here the CDR3 reads CASSPGQDYEQYF. The CDR3 DNA is TGTGCCAGCTCCCCGGGACAGGACTACGAGCAGTACTTC.